The next 15 T cell receptor beta chains were all read from a single sample in a study of blood T cells in healthy people across ages. A sample-barcoded 5' primer and a J-beta primer mix were used in a second PCR of roughly 6 to 11 cycles. TCRdb re-called the 5' RACE reads through MiXCR, storing one row per CDR3 protein. The sample has almost 800,000 distinct CDR3 sequences, 55% to 75% seen once. Sequencing was done on a sample of blood. The receptor set was obtained from a man in his thirties or forties in good health.

This sequence joins TRBV6-5 and TRBJ2-5; TRBD2 aligns across 9 bases. The DNA end lines up better with TRBJ2-7; the J call may be wrong. Germline CDR1 MNHEY, CDR2 SVGAGI. The CDR3 sequence is 15 residues long. The CDR3 sequence: CASTPGLAVQYEQYF. The CDR3 DNA sequence: TGTGCCAGCACACCGGGACTAGCAGTACAATACGAGCAGTACTTC.

This sequence joins TRBV7-2 and TRBJ2-6; TRBD1 matches 7 bases. The V segment lost 1 base and the J segment 2 bases; nucleotides outside the gene matches: 11. Germline lookup yields CDR1 SGHTA and CDR2 FQGNSA. This CDR3 contains 19 residues. The CDR3 region is CASSLGTTGPSAGANVLTF. The CDR3 DNA is TGTGCCAGCAGCTTAGGTACGACAGGGCCCTCAGCTGGGGCCAACGTCCTGACTTTC. The variable domain in full, with the rest retrieved from reference TRBV7-2 and TRBJ2-6, is GAGVSQSPSNKVTEKGKDVELRCDPISGHTALYWYRQSLGQGLEFLIYFQGNSAPDKSGLPSDRFSAERTGGSVSTLTIQRTQQEDSAVYLCASSLGTTGPSAGANVLTFGAGSRLTVL.

The chain combines TRBV20-1 with TRBJ1-5; D gene uncertain. The V gene lost 3 bases and the J gene lost 4 bases, with 13 bases spanning the gap. Germline V gives CDR1 DFQATT, CDR2 SNEGSKA (reference sequence). This CDR3 has 14 amino acids. DNA of the CDR3: TGCAGTGCTAGCGACGGCAGTTCGAATCAGCCCCAGCATTTT. It specifies CSASDGSSNQPQHF.

Of note for this clonotype: Possible read error: a much larger clone is one base away. V gene TRBV30 combines with J gene TRBJ2-5; 7 nucleotides line up with TRBD1. The CDR3 consists of 11 residues. CDR1 and CDR2 (germline): GTSNPN, SVGIG (reference sequence). CDR3 nucleotides: TGTGCCCGGAGTGTAGGGGGCTGGAGGTACTTC. Amino acids: CARSVGGWRYF.

The J gene is TRBJ1-6, the V gene TRBV2; no definite D call. Germline V gene data show CDR1 as SNHLY and CDR2 as FYNNEI. Trimming took 6 bases from V and 2 from J, leaving 11 bases between them. The CDR3 extends over 15 amino acids. The CDR3 DNA reads as TGTGCCAGCAGGGCCGAAGTCGCCTATAATTCACCCCTCCACTTT. This encodes CASRAEVAYNSPLHF.

This clonotype was seen a handful of times. V is TRBV9 and J is TRBJ2-1, with D tentatively TRBD1 (5 bases). The germline CDR1 and CDR2 sequences are SGDLS and YYNGEE. This CDR3 contains 14 residues. The V end lost 0 bases, the J end lost 5 bases, and 9 bases lay between the germline ends. CDR3 DNA sequence: TGTGCCAGCAGCGTAGATACAGGACACAATGAGCAGTTCTTC. Amino acids: CASSVDTGHNEQFF.

The chain is built from TRBV15 and TRBJ2-1, with TRBD1 as a possible D gene (6 bases). V was shortened by 0 bases and J by 6 bases, with 15 bases between the two germline ends. The germline CDR1 and CDR2 sequences are LNHNV and YYDKDF (reference sequence). The CDR3 sequence is 16 residues long. CDR3 DNA: TGTGCCACCAGCAGAGATAGGCGGCTAGGGGGCAATGAGCAGTTCTTC. Translation: CATSRDRRLGGNEQFF. Supplemented by reference TRBV15 and TRBJ2-1, the full variable domain reads DAMVIQNPRYQVTQFGKPVTLSCSQTLNHNVMYWYQQKSSQAPKLLFHYYDKDFNNEADTPDNFQSRRPNTSFCFLDIRSPGLGDTAMYLCATSRDRRLGGNEQFFGPGTRLTVL.

The CDR3 sequence: CSAKLPQFSGRRDDEQYF. The CDR3 bases are TGCAGTGCTAAACTACCTCAATTTAGCGGGAGGAGGGACGATGAGCAGTACTTC. The gene calls are TRBV20-1 and TRBJ2-5, with 10 positions matching TRBD2. V gave up 4 bases and J gave up 11 bases; unmatched junction bases: 25. Germline CDR1 DFQATT, CDR2 SNEGSKA (reference sequence). The CDR3 loop spans 18 amino acids.

The chain uses TRBV29-1 and TRBJ1-2, with a tentative D call TRBD1 (5 bases). CDR1 is SQVTM and CDR2 is ANQGSEA in the germline V gene. The CDR3 sequence is 17 residues long. Trimming removed 0 bases from V and 7 bases from J, with 24 bases in between. CDR3 sequence reads: CSVEDQPGAPGLGGYTF. The CDR3 DNA follows: TGCAGCGTTGAAGACCAACCGGGTGCTCCGGGGCTAGGTGGCTACACCTTC.

The chain combines TRBV6-1 with TRBJ2-3; weak D call: TRBD2 (5 bases). The V end was cut by 4 bases, the J end by 6 bases, with 11 bases between. The germline V gene has CDR1 MNHNS and CDR2 SASEGT. The length of the CDR3 is 13 residues. The CDR3 nucleotides read TGTGCCAGCAGTGGAACCCCGGGGGATACGCAGTATTTT. This gives the protein CASSGTPGDTQYF.

The CDR3 sequence: CASSVGDYTGEQYF. The CDR3, as DNA: TGTGCCAGCAGCGTCGGAGACTATACGGGAGAGCAGTACTTC. The genes are TRBV9 and TRBJ2-7; tentatively, D is TRBD2 (5 bases). V was pared by 2 bases and J by 7 bases, with 16 bases between. This CDR3 has 14 amino acids. Germline V gene lookup returns CDR1 SGDLS and CDR2 YYNGEE. The full variable domain, completed using reference TRBV9 and TRBJ2-7, is DSGVTQTPKHLITATGQRVTLRCSPRSGDLSVYWYQQSLDQGLQFLIQYYNGEERAKGNILERFSAQQFPDLHSELNLSSLELGDSALYFCASSVGDYTGEQYFGPGTRLTVT.

The gene calls are TRBV25-1 and TRBJ1-6; a possible D gene is TRBD1 (6 bases). V was trimmed by 5 bases and J by 10 bases, leaving 21 bases between them. From germline, CDR1 is MGHDK and CDR2 SYGVNS. The CDR3 consists of 16 residues. The CDR3 DNA sequence: TGTGCCAGCAGTCCTCAAGGACAGCTAGTCTACTCACCCCTCCACTTT. It yields the protein CASSPQGQLVYSPLHF.

The V and J genes are TRBV6-5 and TRBJ1-6; 9 positions agree with TRBD1. This CDR3 is built from 17 residues. Losses at the gene ends were 2 bases for V and 10 bases for J; bases not matched to a gene: 12. CDR1 is MNHEY and CDR2 is SVGAGI in the germline V gene. DNA for the CDR3: TGTGCCAGCAGTTACACAACCGGGACAGGGTTACTCTCACCCCTCCACTTT. It translates to CASSYTTGTGLLSPLHF.

This clonotype was observed a handful of times. The chain is built from TRBV6-2 or TRBV6-3 and TRBJ2-4; 10 positions agree with TRBD2. V shed 8 bases, J shed 7 bases, and the junction held 5 bases outside the gene matches. Germline loops: CDR1 MNHEY, CDR2 SVGEGT. The CDR3 has 13 residues. CDR3 nucleotide sequence: TGTGCCAGCTCTATAGCGGGAGGCAACATTCAGTACTTC. Its protein is CASSIAGGNIQYF.

This clonotype has more than one count but fewer than ten. CDR3 in amino acids: CAVHTSGSYEQYF. DNA of the CDR3: TGTGCCGTTCATACTAGCGGGAGCTACGAGCAGTACTTC. The rearrangement uses TRBV7-9 and TRBJ2-7, with TRBD2 identical over 11 bases. J gave up 3 bases and V 11 bases, and 6 bases lay outside the gene matches. This CDR3 is 13 amino acids long. Germline V gives CDR1 SEHNR, CDR2 FQNEAQ (reference sequence).